These 2 T cell receptor beta chains came from one sample sequenced in a study of blood T cell repertoires in COVID-19. Clones were sequenced by immunoSEQ multiplex PCR, and TCRdb holds only the in-frame ones, with some missing. The data contain roughly 38,000 clones, around 85% of them seen just once; the ten biggest clones take up approximately 42%. Input material: peripheral blood. The receptor set was obtained from a middle-aged man with active or convalescent COVID-19.

The V call is TRBV30, the J call TRBJ2-3; 8 nucleotides match TRBD1. V lost 5 bases, J lost 8 bases, and 15 bases stayed unmatched. The CDR3 consists of 15 residues. CDR1 is GTSNPN, CDR2 SVGIG, per germline (reference sequence). In nucleotides, the CDR3 is TGTGCCTGGGCGAACCGGGACAGGACCCTAGGTACGCAGTATTTT. Amino acids: CAWANRDRTLGTQYF.

The chain employs TRBV6-2 or TRBV6-3 and TRBJ2-2, with a tentative D call TRBD2 (6 bases). CDR3 length equals 18 residues. V gave up 5 bases and J gave up 4 bases, with 23 bases separating them. Germline-derived CDR1 and CDR2 are MNHEY and SVGEGT. The DNA of the CDR3 is TGTGCCAGCAGTCCAAGACCGCCGGTTGCGGGATCCACCGGGGAGCTGTTTTTT. Translating gives CASSPRPPVAGSTGELFF.